Listed here are 9 T cell receptor beta chains from one sample, sequenced in a study of blood T cells in healthy people across ages. A J-beta primer mix and a sample-barcoded 5' primer were used in a second PCR of about 7 to 11 cycles. TCRdb called the 5' RACE reads again in MiXCR, with one record for every CDR3 protein. The repertoire holds 800,000 to 900,000 distinct CDR3 sequences, with around 62% as singletons. Specimen: blood. The receptors were gathered from a man aged 30 to 45 in good health.

The rearrangement links TRBV20-1 to TRBJ2-1, with 12 bases aligning to TRBD2. V was clipped by 2 bases and J by 4 bases; unmatched bases: 3. The CDR3 loop spans 15 amino acids. Germline CDR1 DFQATT, CDR2 SNEGSKA (reference sequence). CDR3 protein: CSARTTSGGYNEQFF. CDR3 DNA sequence: TGCAGTGCTAGAACGACTAGCGGGGGTTACAATGAGCAGTTCTTC.

The genes are TRBV7-2 and TRBJ2-2; TRBD2 matches 7 bases. CDR3 length: 17 amino acids. The junction had 9 bases not matched to a gene; V was cut back by 2 bases and J by 3 bases. The V gene's germline CDR1 is SGHTA and CDR2 FQGNSA. The CDR3 DNA reads as TGTGCCAGCAGCTTACCCGTCGGCGGGGGAGACACCGGGGAGCTGTTTTTT. Its translation: CASSLPVGGGDTGELFF. Combining the CDR3 with reference TRBV7-2 and TRBJ2-2 gives the whole variable domain GAGVSQSPSNKVTEKGKDVELRCDPISGHTALYWYRQSLGQGLEFLIYFQGNSAPDKSGLPSDRFSAERTGGSVSTLTIQRTQQEDSAVYLCASSLPVGGGDTGELFFGEGSRLTVL.

This clonotype was observed a handful of times. The chain is built from TRBV6-5 and TRBJ2-7; unclear D gene. Deletions cut 5 bases from V and 2 bases from J, with 7 bases between. The CDR3 covers 12 residues. Germline V gene data show CDR1 as MNHEY and CDR2 as SVGAGI. Here the CDR3 reads CASSPYPYEQYF. The CDR3 bases are TGTGCCAGCAGTCCTTACCCCTACGAGCAGTACTTC.

V usage is TRBV13 and J usage is TRBJ2-7; the D gene is possibly TRBD1 (5 bases). V was trimmed by 1 base and J by 3 bases, leaving 16 bases between them. In germline, CDR1 is PRHDT, CDR2 FYEKMQ (reference sequence). This CDR3 spans 16 amino acids. The CDR3 loop reads CASSLDSDTYSYEQYF. Written as DNA, the CDR3 is TGTGCCAGCAGCTTAGATTCGGACACTTACAGCTACGAGCAGTACTTC.

J is TRBJ1-1 and V is TRBV9; D is possibly TRBD1 (5 bases). Germline-derived CDR1 and CDR2 are SGDLS and YYNGEE. V was trimmed by 0 bases and J by 1 base, leaving 7 bases between them. The CDR3 has 14 amino acids. This chain's CDR3 is CASSVVTENTEAFF. The CDR3 DNA reads as TGTGCCAGCAGCGTAGTGACAGAGAACACTGAAGCTTTCTTT.

This clonotype turned up a few times. The V and J genes are TRBV29-1 and TRBJ2-4; D is unresolved. This CDR3 region has 14 residues. Germline CDR1 and CDR2: SQVTM and ANQGSEA. V was shortened by 2 bases and J by 0 bases, with 8 bases between the two germline ends. Written as DNA, the CDR3 is TGCAGCGTTGAACTCAATCTAGCCAAAAACATTCAGTACTTC. Encoded protein: CSVELNLAKNIQYF.

V gene TRBV5-6 combines with J gene TRBJ1-6, with D possibly TRBD1 on 5 matching bases. V was clipped by 3 bases and J by 1 base, with 8 bases between them. CDR1 is SGHDT and CDR2 is YYEEEE in the germline V gene. The CDR3 runs 15 residues. The CDR3 DNA sequence: TGTGCCAGCAGCTCCTGGGGGTCCTATAATTCACCCCTCCACTTT. This sequence encodes CASSSWGSYNSPLHF.

This clonotype was seen more than once but under ten times. This rearrangement joins TRBV29-1 to TRBJ2-4, with D tentatively TRBD1 (6 bases). This CDR3 comprises 13 residues. The germline CDR1 and CDR2 sequences are SQVTM and ANQGSEA. The V and J ends lost 6 bases and 2 bases respectively, with 11 bases between them. CDR3 sequence (DNA): TGCAGCGTGGAAACAGGGTCCAAAAACATTCAGTACTTC. Its translation: CSVETGSKNIQYF.

This clonotype was picked up one time. V gene TRBV20-1 combines with J gene TRBJ2-5, with D possibly matching TRBD2 (6 bases). The V and J ends lost 2 bases and 11 bases respectively, with 18 bases between them. Germline CDR1 reads DFQATT; CDR2 reads SNEGSKA (reference sequence). This CDR3 contains 13 residues. CDR3 amino acids: CSARTGRHNEQYF. In nucleotides, the CDR3 is TGCAGTGCTAGAACCGGGAGACACAATGAGCAGTACTTC.